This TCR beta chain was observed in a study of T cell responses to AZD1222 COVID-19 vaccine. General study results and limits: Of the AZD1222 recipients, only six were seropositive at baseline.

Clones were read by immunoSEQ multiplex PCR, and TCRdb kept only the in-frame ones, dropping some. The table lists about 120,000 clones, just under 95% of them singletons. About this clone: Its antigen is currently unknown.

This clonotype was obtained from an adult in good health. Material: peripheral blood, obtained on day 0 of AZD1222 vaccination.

The CDR3 loop reads CAISEVIAGVPNEQFF. CDR3 sequence (DNA): TGTGCCATCAGTGAGGTAATAGCGGGAGTGCCAAATGAGCAGTTCTTC. The chain is built from TRBV10-3 and TRBJ2-1; 9 bases map to TRBD2. CDR3 length equals 16 residues. Per germline, CDR1 ENHRY and CDR2 SYGVKD. The junction had 9 bases not matched to a gene; V was cut back by 2 bases and J by 7 bases.